The clone carrying this T cell receptor (beta chain) came up many times. Its antigen is currently unknown. TCRdb re-analysed the 5' RACE reads in MiXCR, keeping a single row per CDR3 protein. The data hold about 210,000 distinct CDR3 sequences, with around 6.6% observed a single time. This sample stems from a study of CD8 T cells in ankylosing spondylitis. Findings and caveats of the study: The authors reported significant enrichment of disease-linked clones in matched ankylosing spondylitis synovial fluid. Made up of 7 to 9 highly homologous variants, a TCR beta motif appeared characteristic of ankylosing spondylitis blood.

Germline values: CDR1 SGHRS, CDR2 YFSETQ. This CDR3 comprises 17 residues. J gave up 1 base and V 4 bases, and 12 bases lay outside the gene matches. This receptor was taken from a male donor with ankylosing spondylitis. The chain couples TRBV5-1 to TRBJ2-3; 7 positions match TRBD2. Material for sequencing was blood, either unsorted or a sorted T cell fraction (not recorded which). Here the CDR3 DNA reads TGCGCCAGCAGCATGCCCCGAGCGGGAACGGGCACAGATACGCAGTATTTT. Its translation is CASSMPRAGTGTDTQYF.